A selection of T cell receptor beta chains follows, all from one sample in a study of tumor-infiltrating lymphocytes in localized non-small cell lung cancer. Data came from immunoSEQ multiplex PCR; TCRdb stores just in-frame clones and leaves some out. The sample has about 21,000 clones, 80% seen once; the top ten hold about 3.4%. Sequencing input: lung tumor tissue. Source of these receptors: a human donor with non-small cell lung cancer. Each CDR3 is given with its conserved first and last residue. Fields, in order: clone size, J gene, V gene, D gene, CDR3 DNA, CDR3 protein. The D gene is left open where the match is weak. Clone size is stated in some rows and not others, as once, few, many or a class when expanded.

abundance: .
j_gene: TRBJ1-5
v_gene: TRBV5-6
d_gene: TRBD1
CDR3nt: TGTGCCAGCAGCACGGACAGGTGGGGTAGCAATCAGCCCCAGCATTTT
CDR3aa: CASSTDRWGSNQPQHF

abundance: .
j_gene: TRBJ1-2
v_gene: TRBV5-6
d_gene: TRBD1
CDR3nt: TGTGCCAGCAGCTTGCCCGTAGGACAGGGGGCGCCGGGCTATGGCTACACCTTC
CDR3aa: CASSLPVGQGAPGYGYTF

abundance: .
j_gene: TRBJ2-6
v_gene: TRBV15
d_gene: .
CDR3nt: TGTGCCACCAAGGCTGGAGGGGCTGGGGCCAACGTCCTGACTTTC
CDR3aa: CATKAGGAGANVLTF

abundance: .
j_gene: TRBJ1-3
v_gene: TRBV30
d_gene: .
CDR3nt: TGTGCCTGGAGTGTAACTAGGCAGGGGACTGGAAACACCATATATTTT
CDR3aa: CAWSVTRQGTGNTIYF

abundance: medium-sized
j_gene: TRBJ2-7
v_gene: TRBV6-1
d_gene: .
CDR3nt: TGTGCCAGCAGTGAAGTCCGGGGGATCGAGCAGTACTTC
CDR3aa: CASSEVRGIEQYF

abundance: .
j_gene: TRBJ1-2
v_gene: TRBV19
d_gene: .
CDR3nt: TGTGCCAGTAGTGCCTCCGGGGGAACCAACTATGGCTACACCTTC
CDR3aa: CASSASGGTNYGYTF

abundance: .
j_gene: TRBJ2-1
v_gene: TRBV15
d_gene: .
CDR3nt: TGTGCCACCAGCAGAGAAAAGCGTGGCAATGAGCAGTTCTTC
CDR3aa: CATSREKRGNEQFF

abundance: .
j_gene: TRBJ2-5
v_gene: TRBV2
d_gene: TRBD1
CDR3nt: TGTGCCAGCAGCCGGGACAGGCGGGAAGAGACCCAGTACTTC
CDR3aa: CASSRDRREETQYF

abundance: .
j_gene: TRBJ1-1
v_gene: TRBV30
d_gene: .
CDR3nt: TGTGCCTGGAGTAGCTGGGGGACGAGTGACACTGAAGCTTTCTTT
CDR3aa: CAWSSWGTSDTEAFF

abundance: .
j_gene: TRBJ2-2
v_gene: TRBV11-2
d_gene: .
CDR3nt: TGTGCCAGCAGCCTCGGGACCCTGAACACCGGGGAGCTGTTTTTT
CDR3aa: CASSLGTLNTGELFF

abundance: .
j_gene: TRBJ1-1
v_gene: TRBV19
d_gene: .
CDR3nt: TGTGCCAGTCGGGGGCTAGGGGACGTCACTGAAGCTTTCTTT
CDR3aa: CASRGLGDVTEAFF

abundance: .
j_gene: TRBJ2-4
v_gene: TRBV18
d_gene: TRBD2
CDR3nt: TGTGCCAGCTCATCGGGACTAGCGGGAGCCACGATAGCCAAAAACATTCAGTACTTC
CDR3aa: CASSSGLAGATIAKNIQYF

abundance: .
j_gene: TRBJ1-5
v_gene: TRBV30
d_gene: .
CDR3nt: TGTGCCTGGAGTCTCCGGGACAAGAATCAGCCCCAGCATTTT
CDR3aa: CAWSLRDKNQPQHF

abundance: .
j_gene: TRBJ2-1
v_gene: TRBV6-1
d_gene: TRBD2
CDR3nt: TGTGCCAGCAGTGAAGTTAGCGGGTATAGCAATGAGCAGTTCTTC
CDR3aa: CASSEVSGYSNEQFF

abundance: .
j_gene: TRBJ2-7
v_gene: TRBV12-5
d_gene: .
CDR3nt: TGTGCTAGTGGCCGTCCGGGACTCCCGAGCTCCTACGAGCAGTACTTC
CDR3aa: CASGRPGLPSSYEQYF

abundance: .
j_gene: TRBJ1-5
v_gene: TRBV2
d_gene: .
CDR3nt: TGTGCCAGCAGTGCCGGGCCGGCGGCCCAGCATTTT
CDR3aa: CASSAGPAAQHF

abundance: .
j_gene: TRBJ2-5
v_gene: TRBV5-4
d_gene: TRBD1
CDR3nt: TGTGCCAGCAGCCCGGGACAGACCCAAGAGACCCAGTACTTC
CDR3aa: CASSPGQTQETQYF

abundance: .
j_gene: TRBJ1-2
v_gene: TRBV6-5
d_gene: .
CDR3nt: TGTGCCAGCAGTCCCGGGGTTATTTATGGCTACACCTTC
CDR3aa: CASSPGVIYGYTF

abundance: .
j_gene: TRBJ2-1
v_gene: TRBV29-1
d_gene: TRBD2
CDR3nt: TGCAGCGTTGAACGGGGAGCGGGAGCTATTTACGGTGAGCAGTTCTTC
CDR3aa: CSVERGAGAIYGEQFF

abundance: .
j_gene: TRBJ2-6
v_gene: TRBV7-8
d_gene: TRBD1
CDR3nt: TGTGCCAGCAGCTTGATCCGGGACAGCCGTTTCTCTGGGGCCAACGTCCTGACTTTC
CDR3aa: CASSLIRDSRFSGANVLTF

abundance: .
j_gene: TRBJ2-5
v_gene: TRBV6-9
d_gene: TRBD2
CDR3nt: TGTGCCAGCAGCGGCGGGAGGGCCACAGAGACCCAGTACTTC
CDR3aa: CASSGGRATETQYF

abundance: .
j_gene: TRBJ1-2
v_gene: TRBV19
d_gene: TRBD1
CDR3nt: TGTGCCAGTAGTGTGGACAGGGGGGACTATGGCTACACCTTC
CDR3aa: CASSVDRGDYGYTF

abundance: .
j_gene: TRBJ2-3
v_gene: TRBV6-5
d_gene: .
CDR3nt: TGTGCCAGCCGACGCAGGGGATTGGATACGCAGTATTTT
CDR3aa: CASRRRGLDTQYF

abundance: .
j_gene: TRBJ2-5
v_gene: TRBV9
d_gene: .
CDR3nt: TGTGCCAGCAGCGTAGGTCAGGGCTGGGAGACCCAGTACTTC
CDR3aa: CASSVGQGWETQYF